This is a list of T cell receptor beta chains from one sample in a study of CD8+ T cells in alopecia areata. Profiling relied on immunoSEQ multiplex PCR, and the TCRdb table lists in-frame clones only, not all of them. The data hold roughly 200,000 clones, with roughly two fifths observed a single time. The sequences come from CD4+ T cells sorted from blood, collected at approximately week 30, from a patient treated with tofacitinib. The receptors derive from a human donor with alopecia areata. CDR3s leave out the opening cysteine and the closing phenylalanine or tryptophan. Each record gives: clone size, V gene, CDR3 protein. Not every row has a clone size; where given, it reads once, few, many or a size class.

NA | TRBV19 | ASSSLSSTDTQY
NA | TRBV5-1 | ASSIQGASYEQY
NA | TRBV12-5 | ASGPSNQPETQY
few | TRBV9 | ASSPQGAGNTIY
NA | TRBV30 | AWAWGADTQY
NA | TRBV5-1 | ASSSRDSSTDTQY
NA | TRBV5-4 | ASRSGASNTGELF
few | TRBV11-2 | ASSFAGSALPYEQY
few | TRBV7-6 | ASSLEVAKLPGAQY
few | TRBV5-1 | ASRDTPSYNEQF
NA | TRBV29-1 | SVELGLGSDEQY
few | TRBV5-8 | ASSVQRYEQF
NA | TRBV7-2 | ASSLNRDYGYT
NA | TRBV9 | ASSARTGRGETQY
few | TRBV20-1 | SARVNYYT
NA | TRBV5-1 | ASGGGKETQY
NA | TRBV9 | ASSLGNGGATDTQY
NA | TRBV29-1 | SVEEGSYGYT
NA | TRBV2 | ASSGWRETPLH
NA | TRBV7-9 | ASTLDRGTDTQY
NA | TRBV5-1 | ASSLEVSVNEQF
NA | TRBV4-1 | ASSPTTSESYNEQF
NA | TRBV19 | ASSKDRATEAF
few | TRBV7-2 | ASSPSSVYEQY
NA | TRBV7-6 | ASSLRQGNQPQH
NA | TRBV10-3 | ASSPHNSGNYNEQF
few | TRBV7-9 | ASSAQGIDEKLF
few | TRBV2 | ASSVTLRAGYT
few | TRBV27 | ASSGAGEVSYEQY
NA | TRBV14 | ASSPPLGGAF
NA | TRBV25-1 | ASRGRGDRKNIQY
NA | TRBV15 | ATSRDGGDEAF
few | TRBV11-2 | ASSRQGGTDTQY
NA | TRBV30 | AWRGNTEAF
few | TRBV14 | ASSQDRISNEKLF
few | TRBV14 | ASSQGLLSSYEQY
NA | TRBV5-6 | ASSGPTDMNTEAF
many | TRBV11-2 | ASRLAVDRGNEQY
once | TRBV30 | AWSIQGFYNYGYT
NA | TRBV7-3 | ASSFTGPATNEKLF
NA | TRBV27 | ASKDRSTDTQY
NA | TRBV4-1 | ASSQVHVLNRDFISYEQY
NA | TRBV28 | ATTGQSYEQY
NA | TRBV25-1 | ASSEQGQGFGEQF
NA | TRBV6-6 | ASSSGTGGNQPQH
few | TRBV4-1 | ASSQDRGAAGNEQY
NA | TRBV7-3 | ASSSRQGSNEQF
few | TRBV4-1 | ASRLAGNNEQF
NA | TRBV5-6 | ASSLFDRAANYGYT
NA | TRBV7-7 | ASSRHQPGQGETQY
NA | TRBV30 | ASQARTGGDGSGYT
few | TRBV2 | ASRNPTTKPYEQY
NA | TRBV30 | AWNRGTPPGGKLF
NA | TRBV4-1 | ASSHLGVASNEQF
few | TRBV2 | ASSVGLAGSDEQF
NA | TRBV30 | AWREGPDTGELF
NA | TRBV29-1 | SVDAGVLLDEQF
NA | TRBV9 | ASSSTGSYEQY